This T cell receptor beta chain is from a study of T cell clonotyping in hematopoietic cell transplantation. The study's findings and limits: Higher Inverse Simpson Index values in graft donor and pretransplant recipient predicted broader posttransplant TCR diversity.

Assay used: immunoSEQ multiplex PCR; TCRdb lists only in-frame clones, some missing. The table lists approximately 46,000 clones, 80% to 90% of them singletons. A remark on this clone: As yet, its antigen is unknown.

V lost 0 bases and J lost 5, with 10 bases in between. This CDR3 spans 14 amino acids. CDR1 and CDR2 from the germline V gene are SGHDN and FVKESK. Time point indicated: recipient sample about 28 days before transplant, after cytoreduction. Recipients were bled about 28 days pretransplant and at posttransplant days 30, 100, 180. This sample comprised peripheral blood mononuclear cells, obtained before stem cell transplant. The V gene is TRBV14, the J gene TRBJ1-2, with D perhaps TRBD1 (5 bases). This TCR derives from a man aged 55 to 69 with biphenotypic leukemia. Some clones in this sample may be carry-over from other donors' samples. For the CDR3, the DNA is TGTGCCAGCAGCCAAGAACGAGGGGCGTATGGCTACACCTTC. Translation: CASSQERGAYGYTF. Based on the CDR3 plus reference TRBV14 and TRBJ1-2, the full variable domain is EAGVTQFPSHSVIEKGQTVTLRCDPISGHDNLYWYRRVMGKEIKFLLHFVKESKQDESGMPNNRFLAERTGGTYSTLKVQPAELEDSGVYFCASSQERGAYGYTFGSGTRLTVV.